A single TCR beta chain is shown here with its context. What it binds is not known. Germline loops: CDR1 SGHTA, CDR2 FQGTGA. Trimming removed 5 bases from V and 4 bases from J, with 14 bases in between. The CDR3 is made up of 14 amino acids. TCRdb recomputed calls from the 5' RACE reads with MiXCR, one row per CDR3 protein. The table has 500,000 to 650,000 distinct CDR3 sequences, around a sixth seen once. This entry belongs to a study of T cells after yellow fever vaccination. General study findings and limits: The secondary response peaked faster, at day 5 versus 15, but was weaker.

The source was PBMCs, collected 5 days after the first yellow fever vaccination. The chain is built from TRBV7-3 and TRBJ1-1; TRBD1 is a possible D gene (5 bases). The receptor's source is a man aged 18 to 30 who received the YFV17D yellow fever vaccine. The CDR3 loop is CASSPRGAGTEAFF. As DNA, the CDR3 is TGTGCCAGCAGCCCACGTGGGGCGGGCACTGAAGCTTTCTTT. The full variable domain, completed using reference TRBV7-3 and TRBJ1-1, is GAGVSQTPSNKVTEKGKYVELRCDPISGHTALYWYRQSLGQGPEFLIYFQGTGAADDSGLPNDRFFAVRPEGSVSTLKIQRTERGDSAVYLCASSPRGAGTEAFFGQGTRLTVV.